This is a list of T cell receptor beta chains from one sample in a study of radiation and T cells in renal cell carcinoma. Measured with immunoSEQ multiplex PCR; TCRdb has only the in-frame clones, and not every one. Seen here are about 64,000 clones, over 60% observed once, and the top ten hold about 6.3%. Sequencing was performed on blood, taken from a patient whose treatment included radiotherapy and nephrectomy. The receptors originated from a man aged 60 to 75 with renal cell carcinoma. Both conserved end residues are part of each CDR3. The D gene is left open where the match is weak. Some rows mark clone size as missing; the rest say once, few, many or name a class of expanded clone.

size,V,J,D,DNA,CDR3
few,TRBV9,TRBJ2-3,TRBD2,TGTGCCAGCAGCGTAGGTCCCTCCGGGAGGGGGACAGATACGCAGTATTTT,CASSVGPSGRGTDTQYF
.,TRBV5-1,TRBJ1-6,.,TGCGCCAGCAGCTTGGTGTCTGGGAACTCACCCCTCCACTTT,CASSLVSGNSPLHF
.,TRBV5-4,TRBJ2-1,TRBD1,TGTGCCAGCAGCCCGACAGGGGGCGGCTCTTACAATGAGCAGTTCTTC,CASSPTGGGSYNEQFF
.,TRBV28,TRBJ2-5,.,TGTGCCAGCAGTATTAACTACGCCTCTGGAGAGACCCAGTACTTC,CASSINYASGETQYF
.,TRBV2,TRBJ1-1,.,TGTGCCAGCAGTTCACCGGGATCTAGGTCGTCCACTGAAGCTTTCTTT,CASSSPGSRSSTEAFF
.,TRBV7-8,TRBJ2-2,TRBD2,TGTGCCAGCAGCAACCGTAGACTAGCGGGGAACACCGGGGAGCTGTTTTTT,CASSNRRLAGNTGELFF
few,TRBV19,TRBJ1-2,TRBD1,TGTGCCAGTAGGCAGGGGGCTGGCGGCTACACCTTC,CASRQGAGGYTF
few,TRBV18,TRBJ1-6,.,TGTGCCAGCTCACCGGGGGGGAATTCACCCCTCCACTTT,CASSPGGNSPLHF
.,TRBV7-9,TRBJ2-2,TRBD1,TGTGCCAGCAGCTGGAGGGGGTTTGGACAGGGGAACACCGGGGAGCTGTTTTTT,CASSWRGFGQGNTGELFF
.,TRBV10-1,TRBJ1-4,.,TGCGCCAGCAGCCCGGGACCAACGGAGGAAAAACTGTTTTTT,CASSPGPTEEKLFF
.,TRBV2,TRBJ1-1,.,TGTGCCAGCAGTGAATCAAGGCAGGTGGCTTTCTTT,CASSESRQVAFF
few,TRBV6-1,TRBJ1-5,.,TGTGCCAGCAGTGATGGATACCATCAGCCCCAGCATTTT,CASSDGYHQPQHF
.,TRBV11-2,TRBJ2-2,.,TGTGCCAGCCAGCTCCGGATCGGGGAGCTGTTTTTT,CASQLRIGELFF
.,TRBV2,TRBJ2-1,TRBD2,TGTGCCAGCAGCCCCCTAGCGGACAATGAGCAGTTCTTC,CASSPLADNEQFF
.,TRBV6-6,TRBJ1-1,TRBD1,TGTGCCAGCAGCCAAGACAGGGTAAACACTGAAGCTTTCTTT,CASSQDRVNTEAFF
.,TRBV14,TRBJ1-1,.,TGTGCCAGCAGCCAAGATGGGGGGTCCACTGAAGCTTTCTTT,CASSQDGGSTEAFF
.,TRBV6-5,TRBJ1-5,TRBD1,TGTGCCAGCAGCTCGACAGGGTCCAATCAGCCCCAGCATTTT,CASSSTGSNQPQHF
few,TRBV19,TRBJ2-5,TRBD2,TGTGCCAGTAAAAGGACTAGCGGCGGGGATCGGGAGACCCAGTACTTC,CASKRTSGGDRETQYF
.,TRBV29-1,TRBJ1-3,.,TGCAGCGTTGGTCGGGGGCCAGACTCTGGAAACACCATATATTTT,CSVGRGPDSGNTIYF
.,TRBV5-1,TRBJ2-1,.,TGCGCCAGCAGGGAAAGGGAGTACAATGAGCAGTTCTTC,CASREREYNEQFF
few,TRBV9,TRBJ1-1,TRBD1,TGTGCCAGCAGCCCCTCAGGGGGCGGAGGCACTGAAGCTTTCTTT,CASSPSGGGGTEAFF
.,TRBV5-1,TRBJ2-1,.,TGCGCCAGCAGCTCAACGTGGTGGAGGAGCAATGAGCAGTTCTTC,CASSSTWWRSNEQFF
.,TRBV5-4,TRBJ2-5,TRBD1,TGTGCCAGCATCGATGGGGACAGGGACCAAGAGACCCAGTACTTC,CASIDGDRDQETQYF
few,TRBV5-1,TRBJ2-6,.,TGCGCCAGCAGCTTGGTGGCCGGGGCCAACGTCCTGACTTTC,CASSLVAGANVLTF
once,TRBV10-3,TRBJ2-3,.,TGTGCCATCAGTGAGTTCAGTCGAGAAGATACGCAGTATTTT,CAISEFSREDTQYF
once,TRBV7-3,TRBJ2-2,.,TGTGCCAGCAGCTTGAAAGGAGCCGGGGAGCTGTTTTTT,CASSLKGAGELFF
few,TRBV9,TRBJ2-4,.,TGTGCCAGCAGTACTGGGGAAAACATTCAGTACTTC,CASSTGENIQYF
once,TRBV15,TRBJ2-5,TRBD2,TGTGCCACCAGCAGGTCTAGCGGGGGTTGGGAGACCCAGTACTTC,CATSRSSGGWETQYF
.,TRBV4-2,TRBJ1-2,.,TGTGCCAGCAGCCAAGGGACCCGGGATGGCTACACCTTC,CASSQGTRDGYTF
.,TRBV5-1,TRBJ1-3,.,TGCGCCAGCAGCTTGGAAGGGACGGGAAACACCATATATTTT,CASSLEGTGNTIYF
.,TRBV11-2,TRBJ2-5,.,TGTGCCAGCAGCTTATCACGGACACAAGAGACCCAGTACTTC,CASSLSRTQETQYF
.,TRBV29-1,TRBJ1-2,.,TGCAGCGTGTGGGAGAATGGATATGGCTACACCTTC,CSVWENGYGYTF
.,TRBV19,TRBJ1-5,TRBD1,TGTGCCAGTAGCCCAGCCGGGACAGGGGGTGGTCAGCCCCAGCATTTT,CASSPAGTGGGQPQHF
.,TRBV9,TRBJ1-3,.,TGTGCCAGCAGCCCCGACGGAATACCTGGAAACACCATATATTTT,CASSPDGIPGNTIYF
few,TRBV7-8,TRBJ1-2,TRBD1,TGTGCCTCATCATATGGGACAGGGGAGTGGGGCTACACCTTC,CASSYGTGEWGYTF
.,TRBV10-2,TRBJ1-2,.,TGCGCCAGCAGTGTCGAGGAAACCTATGGCTACACCTTC,CASSVEETYGYTF